Below are 3 T cell receptor beta chains sequenced from a single sample in a study of shared clonotypes between healthy human individuals. The data were produced by immunoSEQ multiplex PCR, yet TCRdb's version contains in-frame clones alone and is incomplete. The top ten hold approximately 12% of the sample, which has around 500,000 clones, 79% seen once. Input material: PBMCs. All receptors derive from a woman aged 40 to 50 in good health. Some clones in this sample may be carry-over from other donors' samples.

V is TRBV7-9 and J is TRBJ2-1; D may correspond to TRBD1 or TRBD2 (5 bases each). Per germline, CDR1 SEHNR and CDR2 FQNEAQ (reference sequence). Trimming stripped 0 bases from V and 10 bases from J, with 13 bases between. This CDR3 has 14 residues. The CDR3 here is CASSLAGVGHEQFF. The CDR3 DNA sequence: TGTGCCAGCAGCTTAGCGGGGGTGGGGCACGAGCAGTTCTTC.

This sequence joins TRBV29-1 and TRBJ2-7, with 8 bases lining up with TRBD2. This CDR3 has 14 amino acids. Germline values: CDR1 SQVTM, CDR2 ANQGSEA. Trimming at V came to 4 bases and at J to 2 bases, leaving 7 bases not matched to a gene. CDR3 sequence (DNA): TGCAGCGTTGGACGGCGGGAGGCTCCCTACGAGCAGTACTTC. It translates to CSVGRREAPYEQYF.

The chain combines TRBV27 with TRBJ2-7; 8 bases align to TRBD1. The germline CDR1 and CDR2 sequences are MNHEY and SMNVEV (reference sequence). CDR3 size: 17 residues. V dropped 4 bases and J dropped 1; count of bases not matched to a gene: 12. CDR3 sequence reads: CASSYLGGTGNSYEQYF. The CDR3 DNA follows: TGTGCCAGCAGTTACTTAGGTGGGACAGGCAATTCCTACGAGCAGTACTTC.